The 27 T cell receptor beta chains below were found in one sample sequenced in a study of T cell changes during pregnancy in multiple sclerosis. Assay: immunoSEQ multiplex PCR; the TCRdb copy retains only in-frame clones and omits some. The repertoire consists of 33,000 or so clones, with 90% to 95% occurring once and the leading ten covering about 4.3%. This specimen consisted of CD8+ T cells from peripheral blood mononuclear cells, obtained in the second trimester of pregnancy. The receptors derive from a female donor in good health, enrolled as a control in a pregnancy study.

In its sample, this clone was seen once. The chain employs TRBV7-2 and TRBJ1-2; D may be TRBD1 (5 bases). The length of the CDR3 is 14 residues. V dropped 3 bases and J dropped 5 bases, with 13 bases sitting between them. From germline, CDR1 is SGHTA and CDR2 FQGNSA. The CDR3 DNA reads TGTGCCAGCAGCTTTTCTCAGGGAGGGTATGGCTACACCTTC. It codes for CASSFSQGGYGYTF.

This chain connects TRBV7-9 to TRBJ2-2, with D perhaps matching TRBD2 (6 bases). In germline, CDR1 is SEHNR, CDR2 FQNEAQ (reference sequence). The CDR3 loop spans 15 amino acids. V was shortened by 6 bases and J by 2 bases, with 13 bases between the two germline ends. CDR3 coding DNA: TGTGCCAGCAGTGTACCGGGAGAAAACACCGGGGAGCTGTTTTTT. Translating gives CASSVPGENTGELFF.

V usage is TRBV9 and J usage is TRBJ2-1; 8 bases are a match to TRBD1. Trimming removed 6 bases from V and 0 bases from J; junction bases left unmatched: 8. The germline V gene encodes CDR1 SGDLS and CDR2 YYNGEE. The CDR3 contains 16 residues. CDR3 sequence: CASTQGAPASYNEQFF. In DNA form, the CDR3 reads TGTGCCAGCACCCAGGGGGCCCCTGCCTCCTACAATGAGCAGTTCTTC.

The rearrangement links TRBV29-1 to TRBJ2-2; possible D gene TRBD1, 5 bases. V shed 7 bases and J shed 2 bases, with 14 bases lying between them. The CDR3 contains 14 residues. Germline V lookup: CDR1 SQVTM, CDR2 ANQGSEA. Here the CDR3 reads CSAGLQENTGELFF. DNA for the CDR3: TGCAGCGCAGGGTTACAGGAAAACACCGGGGAGCTGTTTTTT.

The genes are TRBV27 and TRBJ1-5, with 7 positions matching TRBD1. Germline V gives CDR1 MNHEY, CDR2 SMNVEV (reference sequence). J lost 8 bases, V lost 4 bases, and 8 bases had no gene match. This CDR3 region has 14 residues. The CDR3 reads CASSSRAQGEPQHF. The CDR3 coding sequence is TGTGCCAGCAGTTCCCGGGCGCAGGGGGAGCCCCAGCATTTT.

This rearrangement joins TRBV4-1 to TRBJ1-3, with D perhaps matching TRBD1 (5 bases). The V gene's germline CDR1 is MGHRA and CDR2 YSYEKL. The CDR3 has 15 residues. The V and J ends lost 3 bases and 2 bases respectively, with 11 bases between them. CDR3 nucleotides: TGCGCCAGCAGCCATACAGGAGAACCTGGAAACACCATATATTTT. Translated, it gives CASSHTGEPGNTIYF.

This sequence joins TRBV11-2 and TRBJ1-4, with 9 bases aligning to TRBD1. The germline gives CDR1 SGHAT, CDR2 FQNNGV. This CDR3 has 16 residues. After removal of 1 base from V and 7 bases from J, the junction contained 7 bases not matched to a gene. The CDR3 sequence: CASSLGSDRGSEKLFF. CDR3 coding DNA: TGTGCCAGCAGCTTAGGATCTGACAGGGGGAGTGAAAAACTGTTTTTT.

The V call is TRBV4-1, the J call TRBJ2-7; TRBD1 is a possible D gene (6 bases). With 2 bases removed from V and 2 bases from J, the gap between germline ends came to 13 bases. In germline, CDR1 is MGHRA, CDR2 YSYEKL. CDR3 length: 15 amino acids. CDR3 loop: CASSQRWAGAYEQYF. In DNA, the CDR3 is TGCGCCAGCAGCCAACGATGGGCAGGGGCCTACGAGCAGTACTTC.

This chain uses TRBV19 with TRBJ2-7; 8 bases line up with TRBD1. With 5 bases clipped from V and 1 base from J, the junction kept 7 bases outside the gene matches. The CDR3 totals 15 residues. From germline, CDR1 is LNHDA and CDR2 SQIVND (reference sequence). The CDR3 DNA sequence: TGTGCCAGTAGTCCCCGACAGGGGCGATCCTACGAGCAGTACTTC. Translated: CASSPRQGRSYEQYF.

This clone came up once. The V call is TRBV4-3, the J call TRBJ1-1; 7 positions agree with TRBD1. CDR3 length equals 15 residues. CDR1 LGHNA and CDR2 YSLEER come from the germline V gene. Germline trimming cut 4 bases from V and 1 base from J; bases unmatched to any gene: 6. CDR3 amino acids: CASSRLTGSNTEAFF. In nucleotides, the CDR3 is TGCGCCAGCAGCCGACTGACAGGGTCGAACACTGAAGCTTTCTTT.

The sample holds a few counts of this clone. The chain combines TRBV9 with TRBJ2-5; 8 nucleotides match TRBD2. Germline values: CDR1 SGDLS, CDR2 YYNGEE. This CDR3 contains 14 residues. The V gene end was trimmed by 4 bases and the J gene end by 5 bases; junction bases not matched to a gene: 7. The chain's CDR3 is CASSPGLAGETQYF. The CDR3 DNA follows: TGTGCCAGCAGCCCAGGACTAGCTGGGGAGACCCAGTACTTC.

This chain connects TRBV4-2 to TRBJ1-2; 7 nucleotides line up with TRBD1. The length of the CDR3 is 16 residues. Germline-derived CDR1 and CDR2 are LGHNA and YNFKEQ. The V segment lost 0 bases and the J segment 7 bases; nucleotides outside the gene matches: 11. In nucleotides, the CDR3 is TGTGCCAGCAGCCAAGATCCAGGGGGGCTGCTCTCTGGCTACACCTTC. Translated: CASSQDPGGLLSGYTF.

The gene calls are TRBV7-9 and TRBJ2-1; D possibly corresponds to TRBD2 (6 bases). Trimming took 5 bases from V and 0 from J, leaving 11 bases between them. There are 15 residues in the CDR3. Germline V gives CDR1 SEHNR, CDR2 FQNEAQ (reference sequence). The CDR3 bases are TGTGCCAGCAGCCGGGACTCCAGCTCCTACAATGAGCAGTTCTTC. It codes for CASSRDSSSYNEQFF. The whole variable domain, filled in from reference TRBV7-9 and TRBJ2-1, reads DTGVSQNPRHKITKRGQNVTFRCDPISEHNRLYWYRQTLGQGPEFLTYFQNEAQLEKSRLLSDRFSAERPKGSFSTLEIQRTEQGDSAMYLCASSRDSSSYNEQFFGPGTRLTVL.

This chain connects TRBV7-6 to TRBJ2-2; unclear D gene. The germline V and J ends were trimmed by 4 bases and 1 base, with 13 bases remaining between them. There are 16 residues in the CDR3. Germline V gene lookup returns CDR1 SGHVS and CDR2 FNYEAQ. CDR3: CASSSYGAMNTGELFF. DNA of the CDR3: TGTGCCAGCAGCTCTTACGGTGCCATGAACACCGGGGAGCTGTTTTTT.

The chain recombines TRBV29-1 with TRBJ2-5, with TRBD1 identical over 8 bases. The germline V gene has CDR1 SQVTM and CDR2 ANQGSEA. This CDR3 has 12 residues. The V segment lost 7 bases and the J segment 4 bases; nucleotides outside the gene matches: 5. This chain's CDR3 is CSAQGGLETQYF. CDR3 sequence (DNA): TGCAGCGCACAGGGGGGTTTAGAGACCCAGTACTTC.

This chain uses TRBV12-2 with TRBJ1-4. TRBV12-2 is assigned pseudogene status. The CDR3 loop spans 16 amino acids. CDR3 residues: CASRLKRASPNEKLFF. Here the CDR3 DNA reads TGTGCAAGTCGCTTAAAGCGGGCCTCTCCTAATGAAAAACTGTTTTTT.

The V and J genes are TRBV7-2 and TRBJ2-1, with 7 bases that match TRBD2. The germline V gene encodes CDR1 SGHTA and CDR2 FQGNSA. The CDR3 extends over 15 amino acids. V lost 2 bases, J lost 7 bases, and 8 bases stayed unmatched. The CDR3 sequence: CASSLYSGDGNEQFF. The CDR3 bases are TGTGCCAGCAGCTTATACAGCGGGGACGGGAATGAGCAGTTCTTC.

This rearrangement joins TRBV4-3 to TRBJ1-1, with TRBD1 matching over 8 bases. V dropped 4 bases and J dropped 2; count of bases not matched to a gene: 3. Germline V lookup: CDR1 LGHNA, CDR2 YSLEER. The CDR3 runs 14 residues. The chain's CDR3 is CASSLGQGNTEAFF. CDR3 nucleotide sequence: TGCGCCAGCAGCCTCGGACAGGGTAACACTGAAGCTTTCTTT.

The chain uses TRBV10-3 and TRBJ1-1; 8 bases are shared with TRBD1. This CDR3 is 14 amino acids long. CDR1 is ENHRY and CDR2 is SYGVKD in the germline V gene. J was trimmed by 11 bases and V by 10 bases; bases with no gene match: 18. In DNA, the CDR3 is TGTGCCAGCCAAGGACAGGGAAGGGGGTTATCGGCTTTCTTT. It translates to CASQGQGRGLSAFF.

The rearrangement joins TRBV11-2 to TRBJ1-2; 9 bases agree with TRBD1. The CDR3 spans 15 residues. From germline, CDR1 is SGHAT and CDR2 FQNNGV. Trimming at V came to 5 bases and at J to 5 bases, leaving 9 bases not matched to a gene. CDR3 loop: CASSVWTGAGYGYTF. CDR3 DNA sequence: TGTGCCAGCAGCGTTTGGACAGGGGCAGGGTATGGCTACACCTTC. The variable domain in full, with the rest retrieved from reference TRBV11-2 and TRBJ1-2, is EAGVAQSPRYKIIEKRQSVAFWCNPISGHATLYWYQQILGQGPKLLIQFQNNGVVDDSQLPKDRFSAERLKGVDSTLKIQPAKLEDSAVYLCASSVWTGAGYGYTFGSGTRLTVV.

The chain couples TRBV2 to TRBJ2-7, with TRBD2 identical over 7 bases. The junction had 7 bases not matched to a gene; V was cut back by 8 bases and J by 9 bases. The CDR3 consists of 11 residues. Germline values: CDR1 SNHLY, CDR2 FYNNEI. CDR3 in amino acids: CASAGGGPQYF. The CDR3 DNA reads TGTGCCAGCGCTGGGGGGGGACCGCAGTACTTC.

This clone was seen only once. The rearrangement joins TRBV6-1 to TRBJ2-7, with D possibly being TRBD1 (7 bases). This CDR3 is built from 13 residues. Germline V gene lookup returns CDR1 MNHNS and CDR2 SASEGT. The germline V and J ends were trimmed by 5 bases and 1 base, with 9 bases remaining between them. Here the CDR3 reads CASSSGGSYEQYF. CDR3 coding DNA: TGTGCCAGCAGTTCAGGGGGGTCCTACGAGCAGTACTTC.

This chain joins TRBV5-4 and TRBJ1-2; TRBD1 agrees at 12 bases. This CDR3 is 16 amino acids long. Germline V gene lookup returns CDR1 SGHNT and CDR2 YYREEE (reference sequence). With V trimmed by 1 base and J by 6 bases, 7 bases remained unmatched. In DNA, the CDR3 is TGTGCCAGCAGCTTGAGGGACAGGGGGCGCTCGGATGGCTACACCTTC. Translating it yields CASSLRDRGRSDGYTF.

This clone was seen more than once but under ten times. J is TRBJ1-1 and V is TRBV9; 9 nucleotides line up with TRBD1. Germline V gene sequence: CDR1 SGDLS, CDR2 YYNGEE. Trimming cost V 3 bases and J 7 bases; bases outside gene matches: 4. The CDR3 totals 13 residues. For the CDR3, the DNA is TGTGCCAGCAGCGCGGGGACAGGGCTTGAAGCTTTCTTT. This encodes CASSAGTGLEAFF.

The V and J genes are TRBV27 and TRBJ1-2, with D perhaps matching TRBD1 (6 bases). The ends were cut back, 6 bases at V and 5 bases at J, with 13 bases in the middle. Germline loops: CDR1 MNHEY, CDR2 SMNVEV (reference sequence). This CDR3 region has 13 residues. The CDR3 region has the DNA TGTGCCAGCAGGCCAGGGACACCATATGGCTACACCTTC. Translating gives CASRPGTPYGYTF.

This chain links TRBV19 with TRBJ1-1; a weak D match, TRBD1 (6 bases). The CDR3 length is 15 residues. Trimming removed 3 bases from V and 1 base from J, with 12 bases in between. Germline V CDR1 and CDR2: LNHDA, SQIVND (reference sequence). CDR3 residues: CASSMITGRNTEAFF. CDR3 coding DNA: TGTGCCAGTAGTATGATTACAGGGCGGAACACTGAAGCTTTCTTT.

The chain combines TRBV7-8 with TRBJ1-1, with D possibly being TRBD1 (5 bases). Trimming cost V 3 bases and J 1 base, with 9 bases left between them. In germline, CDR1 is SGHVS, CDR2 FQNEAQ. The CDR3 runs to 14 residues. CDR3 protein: CASSLAQGNTEAFF. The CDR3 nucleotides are TGTGCCAGCAGCTTGGCGCAGGGGAACACTGAAGCTTTCTTT.